This T cell receptor (beta chain) was found in a study of control samples from healthy donors and cancer patients. The data were produced by immunoSEQ multiplex PCR, yet TCRdb's version contains in-frame clones alone and is incomplete. The data contain around 170,000 clones, 80% to 95% of them singletons. The germline V and J ends were trimmed by 4 bases and 0 bases, with 17 bases remaining between them. The V gene's germline CDR1 is SGDLS and CDR2 YYNGEE. The CDR3 sequence is 16 residues long. Input material: blood. This clonotype was sampled from a woman aged 25-40 years in good health. The chain couples TRBV9 to TRBJ2-7; D is possibly TRBD2 (6 bases). CDR3 nucleotides: TGTGCCAGCAGCATGTCTGCGAGCGGGTCCTCCTACGAGCAGTACTTC. Translating it yields CASSMSASGSSYEQYF.